This T cell receptor beta chain was obtained from a study of blood T cell repertoires in COVID-19 (dated by TCRdb to the early 2020s). Notes on the research overall: Samples from collaborators originated in the United States, Italy and Spain and spanned both the acute and convalescent phases of COVID-19. The material from the prospective study consisted of cDNA or gDNA derived from T cells, B-cell-depleted T cells, or PBMCs. Deeply sampled blood TCRbeta repertoires from subjects exposed to, actively infected with, or recovered from COVID-19 were included in the dataset. The repertoires were released in a freely available public database intended as a resource for research on the immune response to SARS-CoV-2. Samples came from the ongoing ImmuneRACE study (first 160 participants) plus 1,254 subjects from 6 global collaborators. The sample metadata nearly always contained a de-identified subject ID, COVID-19 status, age in years and sex. Where available, HLA class I and class II types were obtained from metadata supplied by the sample provider rather than from assay-based typing.

TCRbeta CDR3 regions were amplified from genomic DNA using the immunoSEQ Assay, a bias-controlled multiplex PCR. In the source study's methods: The number of nucleated cells in each sample was estimated from the amplification of reference gene primers within the assay. To quantify the absolute abundance of each unique TCRbeta CDR3 rearrangement, sequence reads were collapsed and filtered. For each sample, productive Simpson clonality was calculated as the square root of Simpson's diversity index across productive rearrangements. Not all clones reach the TCRdb copy of this immuneACCESS table, which keeps in-frame sequences only. Checked studies attribute under half of the gap to unresolved V genes and leave the rest unexplained. V, J and clone size are taken as reported in that table, and D and trimming were inferred from the DNA itself. Present in this sample are around 160,000 clones, over 80% of which were seen just once. The ten top clones hold roughly 13% of the sample.

On the study overall, not on this receptor specifically: How much clinical and demographic metadata was included differed by source and by participant, and the metadata was provided uncurated.

V is shortened by 6 bases, J by 7 bases, and the region joining them spans 10 bases. CDR1 DFQATT and CDR2 SNEGSKA are derived from the germline V gene (reference sequence). Its CDR3 holds 11 amino acids, cysteine through phenylalanine. The kept DNA is CDR3 alone, 33 bases in frame from the first base. Participants in the prospective study were aged roughly 18 to 89 years, lived in 20 to 25 United States geographic areas, and enrolled through a virtual design. To assign participants to cohorts, the prospective study relied on clinical history that participants themselves reported in a screening survey and a study questionnaire. Recovered participants in ImmuneRACE Cohort 3 were defined by two consecutive negative NP/OP PCR tests, clearance by a healthcare professional, or resolution of symptoms. In the prospective study, whole blood, serum and a nasopharyngeal or oropharyngeal swab were collected from each participant by mobile phlebotomists. Additional blood draws and questionnaires over an approximately two-month period could optionally be provided by prospective study participants. Blood samples from the prospective study were shipped frozen or at room temperature prior to DNA extraction.

Of note for this clone: The antigen it binds to is not known. No per-base quality is available; no much larger clone lies one base away.

The receptor chain draws on TRBV20-1 and TRBJ2-4, and possibly TRBD1, on 5 matching bases. Sequenced: PBMCs or T cells enriched from blood (not recorded which). This TCR came from a woman aged 60-75 years who had recovered from COVID-19. For the CDR3, the sequence is CSAVRGNIQYF. The DNA sequence is TGCAGTGCCGTAAGGGGTAACATTCAGTACTTC.